One and the same sample provided the 28 T cell receptor beta chains below, sequenced in a study of vaccination effects on CD4 cells after COVID-19. Before any sequencing was done, the ViraFEST assay used viral peptide pools to expand antigen-specific CD4+ T cells. Culturing for ten to eleven days preceded CD4+ T cell isolation. The person had a PCR-confirmed SARS-CoV-2 infection during March to December 2020. For these receptors, no antigen is known. Assay: immunoSEQ multiplex PCR; the TCRdb copy retains only in-frame clones and omits some. Here the sample spans about 26,000 clones, around 78% being singletons. The sequencing here drew on CD4+ T cells from PBMCs cultured with HCoV-NL63 spike peptides, taken before COVID-19 vaccination. Receptors originate from a human donor who had a prior SARS-CoV-2 infection.

This chain uses TRBV19 with TRBJ1-5, with 11 bases lining up with TRBD1. Germline V gives CDR1 LNHDA, CDR2 SQIVND (reference sequence). Trimming cost V 5 bases and J 2 bases; bases outside gene matches: 8. This CDR3 contains 17 residues. The CDR3 is CASSPRDRGWGNQPQHF. In DNA, the CDR3 is TGTGCCAGTAGTCCCCGGGACAGGGGGTGGGGCAATCAGCCCCAGCATTTT.

The chain uses TRBV9 and TRBJ1-6; D ambiguous. Germline loops: CDR1 SGDLS, CDR2 YYNGEE. The CDR3 is 14 amino acids. V was shortened by 5 bases and J by 9 bases, with 15 bases between the two germline ends. In DNA, the CDR3 is TGTGCCAGCAGTTCTTATGGGGAGAGTTCACCCCTCCACTTT. Protein: CASSSYGESSPLHF.

In DNA, the CDR3 is TGCAGCGCGTCAATTGGAGGGGATCCTAACTATGGCTACACCTTC. Its protein product is CSASIGGDPNYGYTF. This chain links TRBV29-1 with TRBJ1-2; possibly TRBD1 for D (5 bases). Germline V gene data show CDR1 as SQVTM and CDR2 as ANQGSEA. The CDR3 spans 15 residues. The V end was cut by 7 bases, the J end by 0 bases, with 18 bases between.

The chain uses TRBV5-4 and TRBJ1-5; D uncertain. V lost 0 bases and J lost 4, with 11 bases in between. Germline-derived CDR1 and CDR2 are SGHNT and YYREEE (reference sequence). This CDR3 spans 15 amino acids. The CDR3 DNA reads TGTGCCAGCAGCTTGGGGGGAACAGAGAATCAGCCCCAGCATTTT. As protein: CASSLGGTENQPQHF.

DNA of the CDR3: TGTGCCAGCACCAAAGCCGGGGGGTTCGGTGTCGATGAGCAGTTCTTC. This encodes CASTKAGGFGVDEQFF. The chain combines TRBV9 with TRBJ2-1; TRBD2 matches 7 bases. The CDR3 is 16 residues long. Germline lookup yields CDR1 SGDLS and CDR2 YYNGEE. V lost 6 bases, J lost 8 bases, and 17 bases stayed unmatched. Filled out from reference TRBV9 and TRBJ2-1, the complete variable domain reads DSGVTQTPKHLITATGQRVTLRCSPRSGDLSVYWYQQSLDQGLQFLIQYYNGEERAKGNILERFSAQQFPDLHSELNLSSLELGDSALYFCASTKAGGFGVDEQFFGPGTRLTVL.

The chain carries TRBV3-1 (or the pseudogene TRBV3-2) and TRBJ2-1; D remains unclear. Deletions cut 4 bases from V and 4 bases from J, with 11 bases between. From germline, CDR1 is LGHDT and CDR2 YNNKEL (reference sequence). The CDR3 loop spans 14 amino acids. The CDR3: CASSPQHSYNEQFF. DNA for the CDR3: TGTGCCAGCAGCCCACAACACAGTTACAATGAGCAGTTCTTC.

In this sample, this clone turned up once. This chain connects TRBV6-5 to TRBJ2-7; a possible D gene is TRBD1 (5 bases). V lost 6 bases, J lost 2 bases, and 11 bases lay in between. CDR1 MNHEY and CDR2 SVGAGI come from the germline V gene. CDR3 size: 13 residues. The CDR3 protein is CASRLTDPYEQYF. The CDR3 DNA reads as TGTGCCAGCAGGCTGACAGACCCCTACGAGCAGTACTTC.

This rearrangement joins TRBV7-8 to TRBJ2-7; D unresolved. CDR3 length equals 12 residues. The V and J ends lost 5 bases and 2 bases respectively, with 7 bases between them. The germline V gene encodes CDR1 SGHVS and CDR2 FQNEAQ. The CDR3 bases are TGTGCCAGCAGCCCGTACGCCTACGAGCAGTACTTC. Translated, it gives CASSPYAYEQYF. The entire variable domain, with the rest obtained from reference TRBV7-8 and TRBJ2-7, is as follows: GAGVSQSPRYKVAKRGQDVALRCDPISGHVSLFWYQQALGQGPEFLTYFQNEAQLDKSGLPSDRFFAERPEGSVSTLKIQRTQQEDSAVYLCASSPYAYEQYFGPGTRLTVT.

V gene TRBV5-1 combines with J gene TRBJ2-2; 11 nucleotides line up with TRBD2. CDR3 length: 17 residues. Germline V gene data show CDR1 as SGHRS and CDR2 as YFSETQ. Germline trimming cut 4 bases from V and 6 bases from J; bases unmatched to any gene: 11. DNA for the CDR3: TGCGCCAGCAGCCCCCCAACTAGCGGGAGTTCGGCCGGGGAGCTGTTTTTT. This gives the protein CASSPPTSGSSAGELFF. The whole variable domain, remainder taken from reference TRBV5-1 and TRBJ2-2, is KAGVTQTPRYLIKTRGQQVTLSCSPISGHRSVSWYQQTPGQGLQFLFEYFSETQRNKGNFPGRFSGRQFSNSRSEMNVSTLELGDSALYLCASSPPTSGSSAGELFFGEGSRLTVL.

The CDR3 coding sequence is TGTGCCAGCAGCCCTGAAGTCACCGGGGAGCTGTTTTTT. Its translation: CASSPEVTGELFF. The chain carries TRBV5-6 and TRBJ2-2; D gene ambiguous. V lost 4 bases and J 4 bases, leaving 8 bases between the germline ends. CDR3 length equals 13 residues. The V gene's germline CDR1 is SGHDT and CDR2 YYEEEE.

This chain joins TRBV5-8 and TRBJ2-2; 8 nucleotides agree with TRBD1. CDR1 and CDR2 (germline): SGHTS, YDEGEE. The CDR3 contains 15 residues. After removal of 4 bases from V and 3 bases from J, the junction contained 5 bases not matched to a gene. CDR3 residues: CASSRTGLYTGELFF. The CDR3 DNA reads as TGTGCCAGCAGCCGGACAGGGCTTTACACCGGGGAGCTGTTTTTT. The full variable domain, completed using reference TRBV5-8 and TRBJ2-2, is EAGVTQSPTHLIKTRGQQATLRCSPISGHTSVYWYQQALGLGLQFLLWYDEGEERNRGNFPPRFSGRQFPNYSSELNVNALELEDSALYLCASSRTGLYTGELFFGEGSRLTVL.

The rearrangement uses TRBV15 and TRBJ2-7; 8 positions match TRBD1. The CDR3 spans 15 residues. V lost 0 bases, J lost 7 bases, and 8 bases stayed unmatched. CDR1 LNHNV and CDR2 YYDKDF come from the germline V gene (reference sequence). Here the CDR3 DNA reads TGTGCCACCAGCAGAGATTTGCAGGGGGCGAGGGAGCAGTACTTC. As protein: CATSRDLQGAREQYF.

The chain joins TRBV24-1 to TRBJ2-3; TRBD1 aligns across 9 bases. The J segment lost 2 bases and the V segment lost 7 bases, leaving 12 bases of the junction unmatched. The germline V gene encodes CDR1 KGHDR and CDR2 SFDVKD. The CDR3 sequence is 17 residues long. CDR3 coding DNA: TGTGCCACCAGCCGAAAAGGACAGGGGCCCACCACAGATACGCAGTATTTT. Translating it yields CATSRKGQGPTTDTQYF.

The CDR3 coding sequence is TGCGCCAGCAGCTTGGGCCAAAACACCGGGGAGCTGTTTTTT. This codes for CASSLGQNTGELFF. The chain combines TRBV5-1 with TRBJ2-2; D is unclear. The germline gives CDR1 SGHRS, CDR2 YFSETQ. The CDR3 spans 14 residues. V lost 0 bases to trimming and J lost 2 bases, with 5 bases between them.

This clone came up a few times. The V call is TRBV9, the J call TRBJ1-4; 9 nucleotides agree with TRBD1. The CDR3 spans 15 residues. Germline assignment: CDR1 SGDLS and CDR2 YYNGEE. V was pared by 1 base and J by 6 bases, with 4 bases of the junction left unmatched. In DNA, the CDR3 is TGTGCCAGCAGCGTAACCGGGACAGGGTATGAAAAACTGTTTTTT. Translated, it gives CASSVTGTGYEKLFF.

The rearrangement uses TRBV14 and TRBJ2-7; D is unresolved. Germline loops: CDR1 SGHDN, CDR2 FVKESK. V was trimmed by 1 base and J by 6 bases, leaving 16 bases between them. There are 15 residues in the CDR3. CDR3 nucleotide sequence: TGTGCCAGCAGCCAAGTGGCAGCCGGGTTGGGCGAGCAGTACTTC. As protein: CASSQVAAGLGEQYF. Full variable domain (missing parts from reference TRBV14 and TRBJ2-7): EAGVTQFPSHSVIEKGQTVTLRCDPISGHDNLYWYRRVMGKEIKFLLHFVKESKQDESGMPNNRFLAERTGGTYSTLKVQPAELEDSGVYFCASSQVAAGLGEQYFGPGTRLTVT.

This clone has just a few counts. V and J are TRBV30 and TRBJ2-5; TRBD1 matches at 7 bases. Germline-derived CDR1 and CDR2 are GTSNPN and SVGIG (reference sequence). After removal of 2 bases from V and 2 bases from J, the junction contained 17 bases not matched to a gene. CDR3 length equals 18 residues. In DNA, the CDR3 is TGTGCCTGGAGTTTTTGGACCGACCGACAGGGTAAACAAGAGACCCAGTACTTC. It is translated as CAWSFWTDRQGKQETQYF.

The J gene is TRBJ1-2, the V gene TRBV6-5, with 10 positions matching TRBD1. The CDR3 is made up of 15 amino acids. Looked up from germline, CDR1 is MNHEY and CDR2 is SVGAGI. V dropped 7 bases and J dropped 8; count of bases not matched to a gene: 13. The CDR3 region has the DNA TGTGCCAGCATGGGACAGGGGCCGTTTAAGCGCGGCTACACCTTC. It codes for CASMGQGPFKRGYTF.

The chain joins TRBV3-1 (or the pseudogene TRBV3-2) to TRBJ2-2; perhaps TRBD1 as D (6 bases). V was clipped by 5 bases and J by 4 bases, with 14 bases between them. The CDR3 contains 15 residues. Germline lookup yields CDR1 LGHDT and CDR2 YNNKEL (reference sequence). The DNA of the CDR3 is TGTGCCAGCAGCGTCGGACAGTCGGCCACCGGGGAGCTGTTTTTT. Translated: CASSVGQSATGELFF.

The rearrangement links TRBV5-1 to TRBJ2-6; 11 nucleotides agree with TRBD2. The CDR3 totals 17 residues. The germline V gene encodes CDR1 SGHRS and CDR2 YFSETQ. Losses at the gene ends were 1 base for V and 0 bases for J; bases not matched to a gene: 0. In DNA form, the CDR3 reads TGCGCCAGCAGCTTGACTAGCGGGAGCTCTGGGGCCAACGTCCTGACTTTC. Translated: CASSLTSGSSGANVLTF.

V and J are TRBV27 and TRBJ2-5; possibly TRBD1 for D (6 bases). Per germline, CDR1 MNHEY and CDR2 SMNVEV (reference sequence). V was clipped by 5 bases and J by 5 bases, with 15 bases between them. The CDR3 totals 14 residues. CDR3 sequence (DNA): TGTGCCAGCAGTGACCAGGGGTCCGGGGAGACCCAGTACTTC. Its translation is CASSDQGSGETQYF.

The chain carries TRBV29-1 and TRBJ2-5; D is perhaps TRBD1 or TRBD2 (6 bases each). V was clipped by 2 bases and J by 5 bases, with 12 bases between them. Per germline, CDR1 SQVTM and CDR2 ANQGSEA. This CDR3 contains 13 residues. CDR3 sequence reads: CSVERGAGETQYF. The CDR3 DNA follows: TGCAGCGTTGAAAGGGGGGCCGGGGAGACCCAGTACTTC.

This clone was observed a few times. The chain couples TRBV2 to TRBJ1-2; D is unresolved. V lost 6 bases and J lost 2, with 13 bases in between. Germline loops: CDR1 SNHLY, CDR2 FYNNEI. CDR3 size: 14 residues. CDR3 region: CASSRDIGNYGYTF. The CDR3 DNA sequence: TGTGCCAGCAGCCGAGACATAGGCAACTATGGCTACACCTTC. The full variable domain, rest sourced from reference TRBV2 and TRBJ1-2, is EPEVTQTPSHQVTQMGQEVILRCVPISNHLYFYWYRQILGQKVEFLVSFYNNEISEKSEIFDDQFSVERPDGSNFTLKIRSTKLEDSAMYFCASSRDIGNYGYTFGSGTRLTVV.

The rearrangement joins TRBV12-3 or TRBV12-4 to TRBJ1-1; D is uncertain. The CDR3 sequence is 13 residues long. Trimming cost V 3 bases and J 1 base, with 6 bases left between them. CDR3 region: CASSFIGNTEAFF. The CDR3 DNA reads TGTGCCAGCAGTTTTATAGGGAACACTGAAGCTTTCTTT.

The chain combines TRBV7-2 with TRBJ2-1; 8 bases map to TRBD2. The CDR3 is 15 amino acids. The V and J ends lost 7 bases and 0 bases, in that order; junction bases with no gene match: 5. Germline assignment: CDR1 SGHTA and CDR2 FQGNSA. This CDR3 is CASTLAVSSYNEQFF. The CDR3 DNA sequence: TGTGCCAGCACACTAGCGGTAAGCTCCTACAATGAGCAGTTCTTC. The full variable domain, with the rest looked up from reference TRBV7-2 and TRBJ2-1, is GAGVSQSPSNKVTEKGKDVELRCDPISGHTALYWYRQSLGQGLEFLIYFQGNSAPDKSGLPSDRFSAERTGGSVSTLTIQRTQQEDSAVYLCASTLAVSSYNEQFFGPGTRLTVL.

The rearrangement uses TRBV5-5 and TRBJ1-2, with 9 bases that match TRBD1. CDR3 length equals 15 residues. Germline trimming cut 4 bases from V and 5 bases from J; bases unmatched to any gene: 9. Germline V gives CDR1 SGHKS, CDR2 YYEKEE (reference sequence). CDR3 coding DNA: TGTGCCAGCAGCCGCGAAGGGACAGGGCTTTATGGCTACACCTTC. This codes for CASSREGTGLYGYTF.

The chain is built from TRBV3-1 (or the pseudogene TRBV3-2) and TRBJ1-5, with no clear D. The V gene's germline CDR1 is LGHDT and CDR2 YNNKEL (reference sequence). This CDR3 comprises 14 residues. Trimming shortened V by 3 bases and J by 7 bases, and 13 bases separated the two germline ends. The CDR3 reads CASSQGRRPQPQHF. The CDR3 bases are TGTGCCAGCAGCCAGGGCCGTCGCCCCCAGCCCCAGCATTTT.

This sequence joins TRBV7-3 and TRBJ1-6; D not certain. Germline CDR1 reads SGHTA; CDR2 reads FQGTGA. Trimming pared 3 bases from V and 4 bases from J, leaving 7 bases between. This CDR3 is built from 14 residues. The DNA for the CDR3 is TGTGCCAGCAGCTTTGACGGGTATAATTCACCCCTCCACTTT. This sequence encodes CASSFDGYNSPLHF. Full variable domain (missing parts from reference TRBV7-3 and TRBJ1-6): GAGVSQTPSNKVTEKGKYVELRCDPISGHTALYWYRQSLGQGPEFLIYFQGTGAADDSGLPNDRFFAVRPEGSVSTLKIQRTERGDSAVYLCASSFDGYNSPLHFGNGTRLTVT.